This T cell receptor beta chain originates from a study of T-cell reconstitution after alpha-beta-depleted transplantation in children. Unique molecular identifiers were used in preparing the TCRbeta library. TCRdb reprocessed the PCR reads via MiXCR and lists one record per CDR3 protein. The top ten hold about 2.2% of the sample, which has 500,000 to 750,000 distinct CDR3 sequences, 13% seen once. The CDR3 loop spans 16 amino acids. Deletions cut 4 bases from V and 8 bases from J, with 20 bases between. This clonotype was recorded a few times. The chain couples TRBV12-3 or TRBV12-4 to TRBJ1-4; unclear D gene. This sequence originates from a male patient between 10 and 17 years old who had a stem cell transplant for acute myeloid leukemia, so the T cells may come from the graft donor. This specimen was PBMCs, mostly from graft donor cells, taken 360 days after TCRalphabeta/CD19-depleted stem cell transplant. The CDR3: CASSWGFGEEPEKLFF. The CDR3 nucleotides are TGTGCCAGCAGTTGGGGTTTCGGGGAGGAGCCGGAAAAACTGTTTTTT.